This T cell receptor (beta chain) was identified during a study of cytomegalovirus exposure and HLA in healthy donors. Turning to the study itself: Among the approximately 400 genotyped donors, 65% to 85% were placed in the Caucasian-associated ancestry cluster.

The PCR made use of 60 Vbeta and 13 Jbeta primers. The protocol was immunoSEQ multiplex PCR, while the TCRdb copy is restricted to in-frame clones and leaves out a portion. The sample yields about 120,000 clones, about 84% seen once. The CDR3 length is 14 residues. The ends were cut back, 3 bases at V and 0 bases at J, with 8 bases in the middle. The germline V gene has CDR1 MGHDK and CDR2 SYGVNS. Those who donated were healthy bone marrow donors. Study-wide findings and caveats: Researchers reported in a later analysis that a missense DCLRE1C variant was tied to TCR beta V- and J-gene trimming.

On this clone: As yet, its antigen is unknown.

The TCR sequence derives from a young man in good health and CMV-seropositive. The chain employs TRBV25-1 and TRBJ1-1; D gene uncertain. Sequencing used PBMCs. The CDR3 here is CASSDRVMNTEAFF. The DNA of the CDR3 is TGTGCCAGCAGTGATCGGGTTATGAACACTGAAGCTTTCTTT. Full variable domain (rest looked up from reference TRBV25-1 and TRBJ1-1): EADIYQTPRYLVIGTGKKITLECSQTMGHDKMYWYQQDPGMELHLIHYSYGVNSTEKGDLSSESTVSRIRTEHFPLTLESARPSHTSQYLCASSDRVMNTEAFFGQGTRLTVV.